This is a list of T cell receptor beta chains from one sample in a study of CD8+ T cells in alopecia areata. Method: immunoSEQ multiplex PCR; TCRdb's copy keeps in-frame clones and lacks some. The repertoire holds 150,000 to 200,000 clones, 59% seen once, with about 15% in the top ten. Specimen: CD4+ T cells sorted from blood, collected at week 0. The receptors were sampled from a human donor with alopecia areata. Each CDR3 is given with its conserved first and last residue. A D gene is named only where the DNA matches it firmly. The listing skips clone size in some rows; elsewhere it reads once, few, many or a size class.

D	size	V	J	DNA	CDR3
TRBD1	few	TRBV29-1	TRBJ1-5	TGCAGCGTTGTAGAGGACAGGGGATCTTTGGGCAATCAGCCCCAGCATTTT	CSVVEDRGSLGNQPQHF
.	few	TRBV29-1	TRBJ2-1	TGCAGCGTTGAATACCAAATTTACAATGAGCAGTTCTTC	CSVEYQIYNEQFF
.	.	TRBV6-5	TRBJ2-3	TGTGCCAGCAGTTCCCGGAGGAAGGCAGATACGCAGTATTTT	CASSSRRKADTQYF
.	.	TRBV9	TRBJ1-2	TGTGCCAGCAGCGTAGCTGATTTGGCTGCGGATGGCTACACCTTC	CASSVADLAADGYTF
.	.	TRBV18	TRBJ1-6	TGTGCCAGCTCACCTCCACAGGCGCGTAATTCACCCCTCCACTTT	CASSPPQARNSPLHF
TRBD2	once	TRBV11-3	TRBJ2-5	TGTGCCAGCAGCTTCCATAGCGGGGCCACGTACCAAGAGACCCAGTACTTC	CASSFHSGATYQETQYF
.	.	TRBV23-1	TRBJ1-5	TGCGCCAGAAGTCAAGATGGGGGGCCCGGTAGCAATCAGCCCCAGCATTTT	CARSQDGGPGSNQPQHF
.	few	TRBV10-3	TRBJ1-1	TGTGCCATCAGCACGGAGAACACTGAAGCTTTCTTT	CAISTENTEAFF
.	few	TRBV30	TRBJ2-7	TGTGCCTGGAGTGGATCCCGACAGGCCCCTCCCATCTTC	CAWSGSRQAPPIF
.	.	TRBV23-1	TRBJ2-1	TGCGCCAGCAGGACAGGCCGCCCAGATGAGCAGTTCTTC	CASRTGRPDEQFF
TRBD2	few	TRBV29-1	TRBJ2-5	TGCAGCGTTGAAGATCCCATTGCTAGCGGGGGGGAGACCCAGTACTTC	CSVEDPIASGGETQYF
.	.	TRBV29-1	TRBJ1-2	TGCAGCGTTGACTTGGGCTACACCTTC	CSVDLGYTF
.	few	TRBV4-2	TRBJ2-3	TGTGCCAGCAGCCCTGGTGGGGCTCCAGATACGCAGTATTTT	CASSPGGAPDTQYF
.	.	TRBV19	TRBJ2-2	TGTGCCAGTAGTAAGGCGCCCTACACCGGGGAGCTGTTTTTT	CASSKAPYTGELFF